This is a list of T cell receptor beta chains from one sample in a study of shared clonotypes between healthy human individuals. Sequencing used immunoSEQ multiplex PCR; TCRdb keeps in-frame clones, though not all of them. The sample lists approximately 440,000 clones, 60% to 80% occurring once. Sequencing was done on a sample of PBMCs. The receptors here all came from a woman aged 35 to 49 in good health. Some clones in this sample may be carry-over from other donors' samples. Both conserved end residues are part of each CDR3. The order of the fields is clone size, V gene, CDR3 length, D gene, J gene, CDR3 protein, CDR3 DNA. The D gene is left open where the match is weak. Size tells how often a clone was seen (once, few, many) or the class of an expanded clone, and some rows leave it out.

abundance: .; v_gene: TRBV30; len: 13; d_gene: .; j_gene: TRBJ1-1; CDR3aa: CAWTAGLNTEAFF; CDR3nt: TGTGCCTGGACGGCAGGCTTGAACACTGAAGCTTTCTTT
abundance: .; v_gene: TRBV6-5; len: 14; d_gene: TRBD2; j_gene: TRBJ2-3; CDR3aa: CASSPAGGQDTQYF; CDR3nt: TGTGCCAGCAGTCCAGCGGGAGGGCAAGATACGCAGTATTTT
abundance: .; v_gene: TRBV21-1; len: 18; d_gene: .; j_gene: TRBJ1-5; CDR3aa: CASSKKKETAGSNQPQHF; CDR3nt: TGTGCCAGCAGCAAAAAGAAGGAGACAGCGGGTAGCAATCAGCCCCAGCATTTT
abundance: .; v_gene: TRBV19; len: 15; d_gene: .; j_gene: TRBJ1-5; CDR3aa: CASSAPGGSNQPQHF; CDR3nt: TGTGCCAGTAGTGCCCCCGGGGGTAGCAATCAGCCCCAGCATTTT
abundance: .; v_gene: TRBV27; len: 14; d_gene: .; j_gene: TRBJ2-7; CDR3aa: CASSPFTGSDEQYF; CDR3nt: TGTGCCAGCAGTCCGTTCACAGGTAGCGACGAGCAGTACTTC
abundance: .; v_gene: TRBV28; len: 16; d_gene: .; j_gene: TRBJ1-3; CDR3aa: CASSIRTGSSGNTIYF; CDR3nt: TGTGCCAGCAGTATCCGGACGGGCAGCTCTGGAAACACCATATATTTT
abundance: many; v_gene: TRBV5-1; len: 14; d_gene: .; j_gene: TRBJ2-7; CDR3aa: CASSLVAATYEQYF; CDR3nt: TGCGCCAGCAGCTTGGTAGCGGCCACCTACGAGCAGTACTTC
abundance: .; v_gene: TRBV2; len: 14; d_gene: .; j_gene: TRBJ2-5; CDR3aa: CASSPSGSWETQYF; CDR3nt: TGTGCCAGCAGTCCTTCAGGGTCTTGGGAGACCCAGTACTTC
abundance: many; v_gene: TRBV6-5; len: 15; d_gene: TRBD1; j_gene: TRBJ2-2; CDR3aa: CASSQRTGNTGELFF; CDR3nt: TGTGCCAGCAGCCAACGGACAGGGAACACCGGGGAGCTGTTTTTT
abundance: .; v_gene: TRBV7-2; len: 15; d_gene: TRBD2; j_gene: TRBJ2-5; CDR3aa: CASSLGTSGSETQYF; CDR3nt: TGTGCCAGCAGCTTAGGGACTAGCGGGAGCGAGACCCAGTACTTC
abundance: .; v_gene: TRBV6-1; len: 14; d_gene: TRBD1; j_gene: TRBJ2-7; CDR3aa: CASERQGSSYEQYF; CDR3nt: TGTGCCAGCGAGAGACAGGGGAGCTCCTACGAGCAGTACTTC
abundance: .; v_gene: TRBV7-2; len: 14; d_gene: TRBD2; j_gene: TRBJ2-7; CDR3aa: CASRPGTSGLEQYF; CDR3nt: TGTGCCAGCAGGCCCGGGACTAGTGGTCTCGAGCAGTACTTC